What follows are 6 T cell receptor beta chains derived from one specimen sequenced in a study of T cells in Graves' hyperthyroidism and ophthalmopathy. RNA transcripts provided the source from which TCR beta CDR3 regions were amplified. An initial round of RT-PCR targeting the TCR CDR3 relied on the HTBI primer set. TCRdb reanalysed the multiplex PCR reads using MiXCR and keeps one entry per CDR3 protein. Of 660,000 or so distinct CDR3 sequences in the sample, 45% were seen once. The specimen sequenced was peripheral blood or thyroid tissue (not recorded which). The receptor source for this set is an adult man with Graves' disease, either hyperthyroidism or ophthalmopathy (not recorded which).

Points on this clonotype: Possible read error: a much larger clone is one base away. The chain uses TRBV9 and TRBJ2-7, with 7 nucleotides matching TRBD1. CDR3 length equals 15 residues. V gave up 1 base and J gave up 2 bases; unmatched junction bases: 6. Germline V gene sequence: CDR1 SGDLS, CDR2 YYNGEE. The CDR3 nucleotides read TGTGCCAGCAGCGTAATGACAGGGAATACCTACGAGCAGTACTTC. Translating it yields CASSVMTGNTYEQYF.

J is TRBJ1-2 and V is TRBV5-4; perhaps TRBD1 as D (5 bases). The germline gives CDR1 SGHNT, CDR2 YYREEE (reference sequence). V was shortened by 4 bases and J by 8 bases, with 18 bases between the two germline ends. The CDR3 is 14 residues long. CDR3: CASSPGGLLQGYTF. The DNA of the CDR3 is TGTGCCAGCAGCCCCGGGGGTCTCTTACAGGGCTACACCTTC.

This clonotype came up many times. The chain uses TRBV10-3 and TRBJ2-5, with D tentatively TRBD1 (5 bases). Germline V gene sequence: CDR1 ENHRY, CDR2 SYGVKD. This CDR3 is built from 15 residues. The germline V and J ends were trimmed by 2 bases and 1 base, with 11 bases remaining between them. The DNA for the CDR3 is TGTGCCATCAGTGAGCCGACCAGGGCCCAAGAGACCCAGTACTTC. Protein product: CAISEPTRAQETQYF.

This clonotype was recorded a few times. This rearrangement joins TRBV7-3 to TRBJ2-2, with 7 bases identical to TRBD2. Germline assignment: CDR1 SGHTA and CDR2 FQGTGA. V lost 5 bases to trimming and J lost 2 bases; unmatched junction nucleotides: 5. The CDR3 extends over 15 amino acids. The CDR3 region is CASSAGTTNTGELFF. The CDR3 region has the DNA TGTGCCAGCAGCGCCGGGACTACAAACACCGGGGAGCTGTTTTTT. Looking up the rest from reference TRBV7-3 and TRBJ2-2 gives the full variable domain: GAGVSQTPSNKVTEKGKYVELRCDPISGHTALYWYRQSLGQGPEFLIYFQGTGAADDSGLPNDRFFAVRPEGSVSTLKIQRTERGDSAVYLCASSAGTTNTGELFFGEGSRLTVL.

The sample holds many counts of this clonotype. The gene calls are TRBV7-2 and TRBJ1-6; no reliable D call. CDR3 length equals 15 residues. V was shortened by 3 bases and J by 2 bases, with 8 bases between the two germline ends. Germline assignment: CDR1 SGHTA and CDR2 FQGNSA. The CDR3 loop is CASSLTGTYNSPLHF. CDR3 bases: TGTGCCAGCAGCTTGACGGGGACCTATAATTCACCCCTCCACTTT.

This sequence joins TRBV7-9 and TRBJ1-5, with D possibly TRBD1 on 5 matching bases. This CDR3 contains 14 residues. The V gene lost 5 bases and the J gene lost 7 bases, with 15 bases spanning the gap. The germline V gene has CDR1 SEHNR and CDR2 FQNEAQ (reference sequence). Written as DNA, the CDR3 is TGTGCCAGCAGCCCCGCAGGGCTGAGGCAGCCCCAGCATTTT. Protein: CASSPAGLRQPQHF.